A few counts support the clone carrying this T cell receptor beta chain. Its antigen is undetermined. The data were taken from a study of CD8 T cells in ankylosing spondylitis. Whole-study results and caveats: In ankylosing spondylitis blood, a motif of 7 to 9 highly homologous TCR beta variants appeared characteristic.

Construction of TCR beta libraries was performed using quantitative 5'-RACE with molecular barcodes. TCRdb ran MiXCR on the 5' RACE reads and lists one entry per CDR3 protein. This sample has a few hundred thousand distinct CDR3 sequences; more than 9.5% occur once, and the top ten carry 6.5% to 7%. V was clipped by 4 bases and J by 10 bases, with 19 bases between them. This CDR3 comprises 14 residues. Germline values: CDR1 SGHAT, CDR2 FQNNGV. The sequenced material came from blood, either unsorted or a sorted T cell fraction (not recorded which). The clonotype originates from a male donor with ankylosing spondylitis. The chain employs TRBV11-2 and TRBJ1-1, with a weak D call TRBD1 (6 bases). CDR3 amino acids: CASSSSIARDIAFF. CDR3 coding DNA: TGTGCCAGCAGCTCCTCAATAGCCAGGGACATAGCTTTCTTT.